These 15 T cell receptor beta chains share one sample of origin, sequenced in a study of T cells in tumors after PD-1 blockade. Profiled with immunoSEQ multiplex PCR; TCRdb holds only in-frame clones, not every one. The table lists about 47,000 clones, more than 75% of them singletons. The source material was PBMCs, sampled before anti-PD-1 treatment. The receptors originated from a human donor with basal cell carcinoma.

This clone was detected a few times. J is TRBJ1-3 and V is TRBV5-4; D gene uncertain. The CDR3 has 14 amino acids. V lost 6 bases and J lost 0, with 10 bases in between. Germline loops: CDR1 SGHNT, CDR2 YYREEE (reference sequence). The CDR3 spells CASKRGPSGNTIYF. CDR3 in DNA: TGTGCCAGCAAACGAGGGCCCTCTGGAAACACCATATATTTT.

The chain employs TRBV27 and TRBJ1-2; D is ambiguous. There are 16 residues in the CDR3. Germline V lookup: CDR1 MNHEY, CDR2 SMNVEV (reference sequence). Trimming pared 0 bases from V and 0 bases from J, leaving 11 bases between. The CDR3, as DNA: TGTGCCAGCAGTTTATCAGGAGGGAATACTAACTATGGCTACACCTTC. Translation gives CASSLSGGNTNYGYTF.

The chain joins TRBV27 to TRBJ2-1, with D possibly called TRBD1 or TRBD2 (6 bases each). The V end lost 6 bases, the J end lost 3 bases, and 18 bases lay between the germline ends. The CDR3 has 16 residues. From germline, CDR1 is MNHEY and CDR2 SMNVEV (reference sequence). CDR3 residues: CASRGPGALIYNEQFF. DNA of the CDR3: TGTGCCAGCAGGGGTCCGGGGGCGCTGATCTACAATGAGCAGTTCTTC.

This clone appeared a single time. This chain joins TRBV30 and TRBJ2-3; D is ambiguous. This CDR3 region has 16 residues. Germline-derived CDR1 and CDR2 are GTSNPN and SVGIG (reference sequence). Between the trimmed V and J ends, which lost 3 bases and 0 bases, there was a span of 16 bases. The CDR3 region is CAWRSGELLSTDTQYF. The CDR3, as DNA: TGTGCCTGGAGATCGGGCGAGCTCTTAAGCACAGATACGCAGTATTTT.

The gene calls are TRBV28 and TRBJ2-1; 9 bases fit TRBD2. Germline V gene sequence: CDR1 MDHEN, CDR2 SYDVKM. V lost 4 bases, J lost 0 bases, and 7 bases stayed unmatched. The length of the CDR3 is 17 residues. CDR3 in DNA: TGTGCCAGCAGTTCACGTCTAGCGGGGTACTCCTACAATGAGCAGTTCTTC. Translated, it gives CASSSRLAGYSYNEQFF.

The chain carries TRBV28 and TRBJ2-2; TRBD2 agrees at 15 bases. Germline V gene sequence: CDR1 MDHEN, CDR2 SYDVKM. With V trimmed by 5 bases and J by 7 bases, 8 bases remained unmatched. This CDR3 has 17 amino acids. The CDR3 reads CASSRSGTSGRIGELFF. The CDR3 DNA follows: TGTGCCAGCAGTCGTTCCGGGACTAGCGGGAGGATCGGGGAGCTGTTTTTT.

Concerning this clone itself: The sample has other DNA sequences that encode this CDR3 too. The chain combines TRBV9 with TRBJ1-2, with a weak D call TRBD1 (5 bases). The CDR3 totals 15 residues. CDR1 is SGDLS and CDR2 is YYNGEE in the germline V gene. The V and J ends lost 4 bases and 8 bases respectively, with 21 bases between them. CDR3 region: CASSPAVRGSWGYTF. CDR3 sequence (DNA): TGTGCCAGCAGCCCCGCCGTCCGGGGCTCCTGGGGCTACACCTTC.

This clone showed up many times. This chain uses TRBV3-1 (or the pseudogene TRBV3-2) with TRBJ1-5; D is undetermined. Germline CDR1 reads LGHDT; CDR2 reads YNNKEL (reference sequence). There are 14 residues in the CDR3. The V end was cut by 0 bases, the J end by 4 bases, with 7 bases between. The CDR3: CASSQDRTNQPQHF. CDR3 bases: TGTGCCAGCAGCCAAGATCGAACAAATCAGCCCCAGCATTTT.

This chain connects TRBV3-1 (or the pseudogene TRBV3-2) to TRBJ2-1; 7 bases fit TRBD2. Per germline, CDR1 LGHDT and CDR2 YNNKEL (reference sequence). The CDR3 spans 17 residues. Trimming removed 0 bases from V and 5 bases from J; junction bases left unmatched: 10. In DNA, the CDR3 is TGTGCCAGCAGCCAAGAGCGGGGGTCCCGCCAAAACAATGAGCAGTTCTTC. Translated, it gives CASSQERGSRQNNEQFF.

This rearrangement joins TRBV5-4 to TRBJ2-1; 8 bases match TRBD1. This CDR3 spans 13 amino acids. V was clipped by 4 bases and J by 9 bases; unmatched bases: 6. Germline V lookup: CDR1 SGHNT, CDR2 YYREEE (reference sequence). The CDR3 protein is CASSPTGVGEQFF. The CDR3 region has the DNA TGTGCCAGCAGCCCGACAGGGGTGGGTGAGCAGTTCTTC.

The V call is TRBV6-1, the J call TRBJ2-3; weak D call: TRBD1 (6 bases). CDR1 is MNHNS and CDR2 is SASEGT in the germline V gene. V lost 4 bases to trimming and J lost 2 bases, with 16 bases between them. The length of the CDR3 is 16 residues. The CDR3 region has the DNA TGTGCCAGCAGTGGAGACAGGTCCAGTTACACAGATACGCAGTATTTT. Translation gives CASSGDRSSYTDTQYF.

The CDR3 reads CASRDRDRSYEQYF. CDR3 DNA sequence: TGTGCCAGCAGAGACCGGGACCGCTCCTACGAGCAGTACTTC. The chain employs TRBV6-6 and TRBJ2-7, with D perhaps assigned TRBD1 or TRBD2 (5 bases each). Trimming cost V 6 bases and J 0 bases, with 12 bases left between them. CDR1 and CDR2 (germline): MNHNY, SVGAGI (reference sequence). The CDR3 is 14 residues long.

The table lists this clone with a count of one. Other DNA sequences within the sample encode an identical CDR3. V and J are TRBV2 and TRBJ2-7; no firm D call. CDR1 is SNHLY, CDR2 FYNNEI, per germline. This CDR3 spans 12 amino acids. V lost 0 bases and J 2 bases, leaving 2 bases between the germline ends. The CDR3 DNA sequence: TGTGCCAGCAGTGAAGCCGCCTACGAGCAGTACTTC. It codes for CASSEAAYEQYF. The full variable domain, its missing parts supplied by reference TRBV2 and TRBJ2-7, is EPEVTQTPSHQVTQMGQEVILRCVPISNHLYFYWYRQILGQKVEFLVSFYNNEISEKSEIFDDQFSVERPDGSNFTLKIRSTKLEDSAMYFCASSEAAYEQYFGPGTRLTVT.

This rearrangement joins TRBV2 to TRBJ1-1, with D possibly being TRBD1 (6 bases). CDR3 length equals 14 residues. Germline values: CDR1 SNHLY, CDR2 FYNNEI. Between the trimmed V and J ends, which lost 6 bases and 2 bases, there was a span of 13 bases. The CDR3 nucleotides read TGTGCCAGCAGGGGGACAAATTTCAACACTGAAGCTTTCTTT. Amino acids: CASRGTNFNTEAFF.

This clone has a handful of counts. This sequence joins TRBV27 and TRBJ2-3; 12 bases are a match to TRBD2. Germline V gives CDR1 MNHEY, CDR2 SMNVEV (reference sequence). After removal of 8 bases from V and 1 base from J, the junction contained 13 bases not matched to a gene. This CDR3 comprises 18 residues. CDR3 nucleotide sequence: TGTGCCAGCGCACCTCCCCGCCTAGCGGGGGGGGGCACAGATACGCAGTATTTT. Translated, it gives CASAPPRLAGGGTDTQYF.